A selection of T cell receptor beta chains follows, all from one sample in a study of breast tumors, draining lymph nodes, adjacent tissues. TCRdb processed the multiplex PCR reads anew with MiXCR; each CDR3 protein has one entry. The table includes over 150,000 distinct CDR3 sequences, roughly a third detected once. Sequencing was done on a sample of axillary lymph node tissue. These receptors all stem from a female donor with breast cancer. Some clones in this sample may be carry-over from other donors' samples. The conserved cysteine and the conserved F or W are not part of the CDR3 here. A D gene is named only where the DNA matches it firmly.

.,TRBV2,TRBJ1-2,ASSESLQGYYGYT
TRBD1,TRBV9,TRBJ1-2,ASSAQGQGGNGST
.,TRBV6-5,TRBJ2-7,ASSSRLEVRGEQY
.,TRBV11-3,TRBJ2-2,ASSLGITTTGELF
TRBD2,TRBV30,TRBJ2-1,APIRGRAWGNEQF
.,TRBV20-1,TRBJ2-1,GARGYTRGGASYNEQF
TRBD2,TRBV20-1,TRBJ2-3,SARAGLAGESLDTQY
.,TRBV5-4,TRBJ2-7,ASSPGQTYEQY
TRBD2,TRBV13,TRBJ2-3,ASSQTSGGSSQEASTDTQY
.,TRBV20-1,TRBJ2-1,SAREGPGTDEQF